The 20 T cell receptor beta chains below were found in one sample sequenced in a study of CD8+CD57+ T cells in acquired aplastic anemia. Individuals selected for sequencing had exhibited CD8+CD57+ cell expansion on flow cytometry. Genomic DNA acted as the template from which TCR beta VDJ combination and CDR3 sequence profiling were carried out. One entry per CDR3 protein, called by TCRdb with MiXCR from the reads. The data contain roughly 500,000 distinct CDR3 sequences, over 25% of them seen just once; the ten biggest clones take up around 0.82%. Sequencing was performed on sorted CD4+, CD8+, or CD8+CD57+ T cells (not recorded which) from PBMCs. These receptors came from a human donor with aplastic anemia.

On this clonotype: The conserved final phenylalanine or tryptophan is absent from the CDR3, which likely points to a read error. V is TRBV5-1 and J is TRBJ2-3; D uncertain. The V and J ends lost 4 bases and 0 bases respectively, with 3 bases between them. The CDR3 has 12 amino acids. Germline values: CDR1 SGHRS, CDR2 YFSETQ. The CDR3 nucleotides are TGCGCCAGCAGCCCGAGCACAGATACGCAGTATCTT. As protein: CASSPSTDTQYL.

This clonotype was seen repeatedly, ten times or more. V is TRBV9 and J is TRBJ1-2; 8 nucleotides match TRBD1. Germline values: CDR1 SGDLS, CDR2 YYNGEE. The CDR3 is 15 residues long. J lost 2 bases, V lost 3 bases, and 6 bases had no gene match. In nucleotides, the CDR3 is TGTGCCAGCAGCGCCTTGGACAGGGAAAACTATGGCTACACCTTC. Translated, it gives CASSALDRENYGYTF.

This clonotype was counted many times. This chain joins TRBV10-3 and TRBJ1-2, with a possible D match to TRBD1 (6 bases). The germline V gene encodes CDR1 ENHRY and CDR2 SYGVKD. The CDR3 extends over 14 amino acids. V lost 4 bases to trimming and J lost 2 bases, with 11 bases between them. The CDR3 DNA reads TGTGCCATCAGTGTGGATGGGACAAACTATGGCTACACCTTC. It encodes CAISVDGTNYGYTF.

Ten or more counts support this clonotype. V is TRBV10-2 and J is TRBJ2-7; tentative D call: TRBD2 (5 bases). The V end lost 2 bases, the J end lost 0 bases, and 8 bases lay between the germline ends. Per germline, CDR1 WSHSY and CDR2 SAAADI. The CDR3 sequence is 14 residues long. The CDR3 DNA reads TGCGCCAGCAGTGAGGGCGGGTTCTCCTACGAGCAGTACTTC. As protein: CASSEGGFSYEQYF.

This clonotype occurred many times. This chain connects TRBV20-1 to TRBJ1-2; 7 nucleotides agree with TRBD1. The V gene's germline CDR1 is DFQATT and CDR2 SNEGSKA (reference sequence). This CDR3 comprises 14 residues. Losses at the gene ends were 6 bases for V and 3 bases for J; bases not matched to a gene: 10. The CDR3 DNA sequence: TGCAGTGCACCCCAGGGGGGGAGGGACTATGGCTACACCTTC. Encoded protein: CSAPQGGRDYGYTF.

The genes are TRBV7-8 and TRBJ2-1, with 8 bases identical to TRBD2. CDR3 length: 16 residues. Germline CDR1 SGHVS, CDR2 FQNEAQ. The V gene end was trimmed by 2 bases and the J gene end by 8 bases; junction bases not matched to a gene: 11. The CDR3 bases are TGTGCCAGCAGCTTATTGATTGGACTAGCAAAAGATGAGCAGTTCTTC. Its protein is CASSLLIGLAKDEQFF.

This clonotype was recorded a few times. In nucleotides, the CDR3 is TGTGCCAGCAGTCAACGTCCTCTAGCGGGCCCATACAATGAGCAGTTCTTC. It yields the protein CASSQRPLAGPYNEQFF. The gene calls are TRBV7-3 and TRBJ2-1; 8 bases match TRBD2. The CDR3 sequence is 17 residues long. In germline, CDR1 is SGHTA, CDR2 FQGTGA. J was trimmed by 4 bases and V by 6 bases; bases with no gene match: 14.

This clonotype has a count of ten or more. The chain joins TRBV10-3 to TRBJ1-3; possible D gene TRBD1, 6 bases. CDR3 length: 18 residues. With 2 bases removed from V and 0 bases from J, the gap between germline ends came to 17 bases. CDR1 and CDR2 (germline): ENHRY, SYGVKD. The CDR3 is CAISEGLQGRGSGNTIYF. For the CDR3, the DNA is TGTGCCATCAGTGAGGGCCTACAGGGACGAGGCTCTGGAAACACCATATATTTT.

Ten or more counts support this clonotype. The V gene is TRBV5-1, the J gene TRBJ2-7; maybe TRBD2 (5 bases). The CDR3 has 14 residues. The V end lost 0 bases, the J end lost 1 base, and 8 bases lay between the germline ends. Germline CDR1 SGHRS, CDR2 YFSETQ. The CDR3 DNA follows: TGCGCCAGCAGCTTGGCCGGGAAATCCTACGAGCAGTACTTC. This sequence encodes CASSLAGKSYEQYF.

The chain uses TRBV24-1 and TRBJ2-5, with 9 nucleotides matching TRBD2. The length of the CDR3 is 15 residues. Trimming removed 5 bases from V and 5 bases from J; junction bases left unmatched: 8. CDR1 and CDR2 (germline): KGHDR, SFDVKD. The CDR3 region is CATSVWTSERETQYF. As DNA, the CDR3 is TGTGCCACCAGTGTATGGACTAGCGAGAGGGAGACCCAGTACTTC.

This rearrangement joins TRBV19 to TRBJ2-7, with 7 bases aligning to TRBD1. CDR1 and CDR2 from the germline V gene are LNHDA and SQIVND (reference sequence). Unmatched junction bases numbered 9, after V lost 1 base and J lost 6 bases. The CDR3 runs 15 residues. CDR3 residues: CASSIGGTDPPEQYF. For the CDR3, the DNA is TGTGCCAGTAGTATAGGGGGGACAGATCCCCCCGAGCAGTACTTC.

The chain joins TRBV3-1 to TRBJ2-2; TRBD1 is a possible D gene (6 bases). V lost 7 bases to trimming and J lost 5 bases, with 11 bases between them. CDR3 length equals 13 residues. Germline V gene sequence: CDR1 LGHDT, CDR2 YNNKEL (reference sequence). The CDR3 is CASNRQVTGELFF. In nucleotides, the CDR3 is TGTGCCAGCAATCGACAGGTAACCGGGGAGCTGTTTTTT.

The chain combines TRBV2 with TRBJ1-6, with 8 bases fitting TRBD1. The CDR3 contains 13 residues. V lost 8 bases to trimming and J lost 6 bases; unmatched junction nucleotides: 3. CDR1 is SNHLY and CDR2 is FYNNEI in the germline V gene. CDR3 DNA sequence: TGTGCCAGCGAGGACAGGGTTAATTCACCCCTCCACTTT. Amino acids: CASEDRVNSPLHF.

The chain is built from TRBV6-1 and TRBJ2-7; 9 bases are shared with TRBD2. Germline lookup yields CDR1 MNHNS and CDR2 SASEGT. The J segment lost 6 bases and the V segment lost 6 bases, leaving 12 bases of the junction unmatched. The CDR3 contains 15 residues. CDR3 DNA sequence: TGTGCCAGCAGGCCGGGGCTAGCGGGAAGTGCCGAGCAGTACTTC. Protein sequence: CASRPGLAGSAEQYF.

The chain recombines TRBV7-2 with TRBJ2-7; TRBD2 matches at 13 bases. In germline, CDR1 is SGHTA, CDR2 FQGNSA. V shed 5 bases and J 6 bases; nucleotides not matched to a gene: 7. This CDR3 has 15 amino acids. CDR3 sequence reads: CASSPPGTSGTEQYF. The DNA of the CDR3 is TGTGCCAGCAGCCCACCCGGGACTAGCGGGACCGAGCAGTACTTC.

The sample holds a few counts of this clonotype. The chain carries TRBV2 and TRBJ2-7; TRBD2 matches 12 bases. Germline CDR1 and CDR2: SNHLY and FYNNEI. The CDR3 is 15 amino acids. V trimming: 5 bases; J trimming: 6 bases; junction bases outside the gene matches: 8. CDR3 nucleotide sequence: TGTGCCAGCAGTTTCCCGGGACTAGCGGGTCGCGAGCAGTACTTC. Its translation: CASSFPGLAGREQYF.

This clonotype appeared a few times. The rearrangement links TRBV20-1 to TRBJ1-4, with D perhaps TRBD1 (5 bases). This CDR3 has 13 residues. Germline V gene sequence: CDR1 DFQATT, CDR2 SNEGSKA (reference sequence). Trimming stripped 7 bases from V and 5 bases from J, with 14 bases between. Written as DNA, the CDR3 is TGCAGTGTGAGTGGGGCGGCAAATGAAAAACTGTTTTTT. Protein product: CSVSGAANEKLFF.

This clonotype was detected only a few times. The CDR3 protein is CSARDQGYDSPLHF. CDR3 coding DNA: TGCAGTGCTAGAGATCAGGGTTATGATTCACCCCTCCACTTT. V gene TRBV20-1 combines with J gene TRBJ1-6; D may be TRBD1 (5 bases). Trimming stripped 0 bases from V and 8 bases from J, with 11 bases between. This CDR3 has 14 amino acids. Looked up from germline, CDR1 is DFQATT and CDR2 is SNEGSKA (reference sequence).

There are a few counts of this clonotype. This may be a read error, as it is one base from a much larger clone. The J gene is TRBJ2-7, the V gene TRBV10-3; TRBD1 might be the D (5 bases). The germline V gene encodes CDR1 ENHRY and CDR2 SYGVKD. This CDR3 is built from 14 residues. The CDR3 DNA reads TGTGCCATCAGTGAGCCATCCGACAGCTACGGGCAGTACTTC. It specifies CAISEPSDSYGQYF.

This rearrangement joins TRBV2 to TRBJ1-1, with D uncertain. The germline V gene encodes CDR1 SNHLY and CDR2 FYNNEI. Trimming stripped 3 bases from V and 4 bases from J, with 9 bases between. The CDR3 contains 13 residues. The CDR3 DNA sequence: TGTGCCAGCAGTGAGGGAGCAGGCACTGAAGCTTTCTTT. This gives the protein CASSEGAGTEAFF.